The 20 T cell receptor beta chains below come from one sample, sequenced in a study of T cell changes during pregnancy in multiple sclerosis. Sequenced by immunoSEQ multiplex PCR; TCRdb stores in-frame clones only, minus some. The sample shows some 74,000 clones, over 85% of them seen only once. This specimen consisted of peripheral blood, obtained after pregnancy. The receptors stem from a female donor in good health, enrolled as a control in a pregnancy study.

This chain uses TRBV6-5 with TRBJ1-5, with D possibly being TRBD1 (6 bases). The CDR3 length is 15 residues. CDR1 and CDR2 from the germline V gene are MNHEY and SVGAGI. V dropped 2 bases and J dropped 0 bases, with 8 bases sitting between them. The CDR3 DNA reads as TGTGCCAGCAGTTACGGACAGTATAGCAATCAGCCCCAGCATTTT. This translates into CASSYGQYSNQPQHF.

This CDR3 is CASSLDRKMNIQYF. The CDR3 nucleotides read TGCGCCAGCAGCTTGGACAGGAAAATGAACATTCAGTACTTC. The chain combines TRBV5-1 with TRBJ2-4; TRBD1 might be the D (5 bases). The V end lost 0 bases, the J end lost 7 bases, and 11 bases lay between the germline ends. Germline V gene sequence: CDR1 SGHRS, CDR2 YFSETQ. The length of the CDR3 is 14 residues.

The V and J genes are TRBV10-2 and TRBJ1-4; TRBD1 might be the D (6 bases). Germline lookup yields CDR1 WSHSY and CDR2 SAAADI. The CDR3 length is 15 residues. V was cut by 0 bases and J by 6 bases, with 11 bases left in between. CDR3 in DNA: TGCGCCAGCAGTGAGTCTGGGGGCCCTGATGAAAAACTGTTTTTT. It translates to CASSESGGPDEKLFF.

The chain recombines TRBV9 with TRBJ2-3, with 8 bases identical to TRBD2. The CDR3 is 16 residues long. Germline V gene data show CDR1 as SGDLS and CDR2 as YYNGEE. V shed 2 bases, J shed 2 bases, and the junction held 7 bases outside the gene matches. CDR3 protein: CASSVPIAGHTDTQYF. CDR3 in DNA: TGTGCCAGCAGCGTTCCAATAGCGGGGCACACAGATACGCAGTATTTT. Supplemented by reference TRBV9 and TRBJ2-3, the full variable domain reads DSGVTQTPKHLITATGQRVTLRCSPRSGDLSVYWYQQSLDQGLQFLIQYYNGEERAKGNILERFSAQQFPDLHSELNLSSLELGDSALYFCASSVPIAGHTDTQYFGPGTRLTVL.

The CDR3 spells CAWESGTGGYQETQYF. The CDR3, as DNA: TGTGCCTGGGAATCCGGGACAGGGGGCTACCAAGAGACCCAGTACTTC. V usage is TRBV30 and J usage is TRBJ2-5, with 12 bases identical to TRBD1. Per germline, CDR1 GTSNPN and CDR2 SVGIG (reference sequence). CDR3 size: 16 residues. Trimming cost V 5 bases and J 0 bases; bases outside gene matches: 7. Based on the CDR3 plus reference TRBV30 and TRBJ2-5, the full variable domain is SQTIHQWPATLVQPVGSPLSLECTVEGTSNPNLYWYRQAAGRGLQLLFYSVGIGQISSEVPQNLSASRPQDRQFILSSKKLLLSDSGFYLCAWESGTGGYQETQYFGPGTRLLVL.

The rearrangement uses TRBV27 and TRBJ1-5, with D perhaps TRBD1 (6 bases). This CDR3 has 14 residues. The V and J ends lost 5 bases and 0 bases respectively, with 8 bases between them. Germline CDR1 is MNHEY and CDR2 is SMNVEV (reference sequence). The CDR3 region is CASSNRDSNQPQHF. The CDR3, as DNA: TGTGCCAGCAGTAACAGGGATAGCAATCAGCCCCAGCATTTT.

The chain employs TRBV28 and TRBJ1-2; maybe TRBD1 (6 bases). The CDR3 is 15 residues long. The ends were cut back, 5 bases at V and 6 bases at J, with 19 bases in the middle. CDR1 is MDHEN, CDR2 SYDVKM, per germline. The CDR3 sequence: CASSPAPDRIDGYTF. DNA of the CDR3: TGTGCCAGCAGTCCGGCTCCCGACAGGATCGATGGCTACACCTTC.

V gene TRBV7-3 combines with J gene TRBJ2-2; D is possibly TRBD2 (5 bases). Germline CDR1 and CDR2: SGHTA and FQGTGA. The CDR3 totals 14 residues. The V gene lost 5 bases and the J gene lost 3 bases, with 10 bases spanning the gap. The chain's CDR3 is CASSLGLYTGELFF. The CDR3 region has the DNA TGTGCCAGCAGCCTAGGACTTTACACCGGGGAGCTGTTTTTT.

The chain is built from TRBV5-1 and TRBJ2-7; TRBD1 matches at 9 bases. The CDR3 spans 14 residues. The V segment lost 4 bases and the J segment 0 bases; nucleotides outside the gene matches: 2. Germline-derived CDR1 and CDR2 are SGHRS and YFSETQ. The CDR3 here is CASSKGQGSYEQYF. In nucleotides, the CDR3 is TGCGCCAGCAGCAAGGGACAGGGCTCCTACGAGCAGTACTTC.

The genes are TRBV5-8 and TRBJ1-2; 8 bases fit TRBD1. CDR3 length: 15 residues. The germline CDR1 and CDR2 sequences are SGHTS and YDEGEE. Germline trimming cut 1 base from V and 4 bases from J; bases unmatched to any gene: 6. In nucleotides, the CDR3 is TGTGCCAGCAGCTTGAAAGACAGGGGCCTCTATGGCTACACCTTC. It specifies CASSLKDRGLYGYTF.

A single count supports this clone. The chain carries TRBV21-1 and TRBJ2-7; the table gives TRBD1 as D, unverified against the DNA. TRBV21-1 is designated a pseudogene. The CDR3 length is 18 residues. CDR3 in amino acids: CASSTKTGGAPELVEQYF. The CDR3 bases are TGTGCCAGCAGCACAAAGACAGGGGGCGCCCCTGAACTGGTCGAGCAGTACTTC.

V gene TRBV5-4 combines with J gene TRBJ2-7, with 7 bases matching TRBD1. With V trimmed by 0 bases and J by 2 bases, 5 bases remained unmatched. The V gene's germline CDR1 is SGHNT and CDR2 YYREEE (reference sequence). CDR3 length equals 15 residues. The CDR3 loop is CASSLEQGPAYEQYF. CDR3 DNA sequence: TGTGCCAGCAGCTTGGAACAGGGGCCCGCCTACGAGCAGTACTTC.

The chain uses TRBV30 and TRBJ1-1; D unclear. CDR3 length equals 13 residues. Germline V gene sequence: CDR1 GTSNPN, CDR2 SVGIG (reference sequence). Trimming pared 7 bases from V and 1 base from J, leaving 13 bases between. CDR3 in DNA: TGTGCCTCTTTCCCTTTGGCGAACACTGAAGCTTTCTTT. Its protein is CASFPLANTEAFF.

The rearrangement joins TRBV5-6 to TRBJ1-3; D possibly corresponds to TRBD1 (5 bases). The CDR3 extends over 14 amino acids. Germline lookup yields CDR1 SGHDT and CDR2 YYEEEE. With 0 bases removed from V and 2 bases from J, the gap between germline ends came to 6 bases. The CDR3 DNA sequence: TGTGCCAGCAGCTTGGGGGGGGCTGGAAACACCATATATTTT. This gives the protein CASSLGGAGNTIYF.

The chain is built from TRBV5-6 and TRBJ2-1; possible D gene TRBD2, 5 bases. CDR1 is SGHDT, CDR2 YYEEEE, per germline. The CDR3 extends over 15 amino acids. Trimming removed 2 bases at V and 3 bases at J, with 12 bases between. The CDR3 sequence: CASSFSGSVYNEQFF. The CDR3 coding sequence is TGTGCCAGCAGCTTCAGCGGTTCTGTCTACAATGAGCAGTTCTTC.

The rearrangement links TRBV7-9 to TRBJ2-7; D is perhaps TRBD1 (5 bases). Germline loops: CDR1 SEHNR, CDR2 FQNEAQ (reference sequence). CDR3 size: 15 residues. The germline V and J ends were trimmed by 1 base and 2 bases, with 12 bases remaining between them. The CDR3 DNA reads as TGTGCCAGCAGCTTAGTCCCAGGGATCCCCTACGAGCAGTACTTC. This encodes CASSLVPGIPYEQYF.

The rearrangement joins TRBV29-1 to TRBJ2-1, with D tentatively TRBD2 (7 bases). Germline CDR1 SQVTM, CDR2 ANQGSEA. The V end lost 4 bases, the J end lost 8 bases, and 24 bases lay between the germline ends. CDR3 length equals 16 residues. The CDR3 nucleotides are TGCAGCGTTGGTGGAGGGGGGGGCATAAACTCTGATGAGCAGTTCTTC. Amino acids: CSVGGGGGINSDEQFF.

The chain couples TRBV14 to TRBJ2-7, with no clear D. V lost 0 bases, J lost 3 bases, and 3 bases lay in between. This CDR3 comprises 12 residues. Germline CDR1 and CDR2: SGHDN and FVKESK. CDR3 protein: CASSQDYYEQYF. The CDR3 DNA follows: TGTGCCAGCAGCCAAGACTACTACGAGCAGTACTTC.

This clone has only one observation. The chain has TRBV19 and TRBJ2-1; 9 bases line up with TRBD2. Trimming at V came to 5 bases and at J to 3 bases, leaving 2 bases not matched to a gene. Germline CDR1 and CDR2: LNHDA and SQIVND (reference sequence). The CDR3 length is 14 residues. The CDR3 here is CASSFSGGYNEQFF. CDR3 nucleotide sequence: TGTGCCAGTAGTTTTAGCGGGGGCTACAATGAGCAGTTCTTC.

The chain has TRBV27 and TRBJ1-5; D gene unclear. The ends were cut back, 0 bases at V and 5 bases at J, with 8 bases in the middle. CDR1 is MNHEY, CDR2 SMNVEV, per germline (reference sequence). The CDR3 totals 14 residues. DNA of the CDR3: TGTGCCAGCAGTTTATCATCTGGAGATCAGCCCCAGCATTTT. This sequence encodes CASSLSSGDQPQHF.